This note documents a single T cell receptor beta chain sequence. The antigen is undetermined. Assay used: immunoSEQ multiplex PCR; TCRdb lists only in-frame clones, some missing. The data contain about 120,000 clones, less than 90% of them singletons. This specimen belongs to a study of T cell responses to AZD1222 COVID-19 vaccine. Overall study results and limits: Close to half of all spike-specific TCRs reportedly target regions of the variants that are unmutated. Two AZD1222 doses significantly raised spike-specific TCR breadth and depth over controls. The donor group comprised mostly white British people and more females; the analysis possibly underestimated clonal diversity. Seropositive AZD1222 recipients at baseline numbered only 6 or 7.

The sequencing used peripheral blood, collected on day 0 of AZD1222 vaccination. The origin of this receptor is an adult in good health.

Written as DNA, the CDR3 is TGTGCCAGCAGCTACACCAGGTTTGGGGTTACTAATGAAAAACTGTTTTTT. Protein product: CASSYTRFGVTNEKLFF. This rearrangement joins TRBV7-8 to TRBJ1-4; D not resolved. CDR3 length equals 17 residues. The germline gives CDR1 SGHVS, CDR2 FQNEAQ. V lost 4 bases and J lost 2, with 17 bases in between.